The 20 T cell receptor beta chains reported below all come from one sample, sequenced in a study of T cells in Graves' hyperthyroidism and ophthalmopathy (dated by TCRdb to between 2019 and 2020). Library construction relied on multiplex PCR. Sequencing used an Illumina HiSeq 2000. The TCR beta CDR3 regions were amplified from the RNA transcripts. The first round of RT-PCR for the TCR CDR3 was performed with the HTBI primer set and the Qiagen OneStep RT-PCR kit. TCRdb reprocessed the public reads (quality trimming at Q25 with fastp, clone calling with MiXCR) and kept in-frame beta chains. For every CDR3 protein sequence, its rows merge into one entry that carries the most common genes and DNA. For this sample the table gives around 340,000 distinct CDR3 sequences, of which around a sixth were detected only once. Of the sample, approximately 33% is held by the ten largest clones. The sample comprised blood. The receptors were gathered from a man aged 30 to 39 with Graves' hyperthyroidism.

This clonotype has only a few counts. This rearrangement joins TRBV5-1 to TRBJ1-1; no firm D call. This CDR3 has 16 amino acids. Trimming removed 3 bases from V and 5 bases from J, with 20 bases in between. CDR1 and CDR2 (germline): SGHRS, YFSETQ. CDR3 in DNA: TGCGCCAGCAGCTCCAGACCCCTGGGTCGGGATACTGAAGCTTTCTTT. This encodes CASSSRPLGRDTEAFF.

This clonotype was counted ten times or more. The CDR3 DNA reads TGTGCCAGCTCATCGAGGGGAAACTACGAGCAGTACTTC. Translating gives CASSSRGNYEQYF. This sequence joins TRBV18 and TRBJ2-7; D is tentatively TRBD1 or TRBD2 (5 bases each). Germline V gene data show CDR1 as KGHSH and CDR2 as LQKENI. The CDR3 length is 13 residues. V was pared by 5 bases and J by 3 bases, with 11 bases between.

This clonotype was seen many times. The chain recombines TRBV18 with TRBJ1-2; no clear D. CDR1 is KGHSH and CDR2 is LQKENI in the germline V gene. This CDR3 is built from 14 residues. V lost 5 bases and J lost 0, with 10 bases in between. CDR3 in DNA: TGTGCCAGCTCAGGTGGCACTTCTAACTATGGCTACACCTTC. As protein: CASSGGTSNYGYTF.

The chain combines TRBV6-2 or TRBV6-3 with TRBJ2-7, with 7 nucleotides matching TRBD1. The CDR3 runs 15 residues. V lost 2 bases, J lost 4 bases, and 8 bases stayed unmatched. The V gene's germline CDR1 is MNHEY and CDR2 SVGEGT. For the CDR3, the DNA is TGTGCCAGCAGTTACCGGGACAGAACCTGGTACGAGCAGTACTTC. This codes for CASSYRDRTWYEQYF.

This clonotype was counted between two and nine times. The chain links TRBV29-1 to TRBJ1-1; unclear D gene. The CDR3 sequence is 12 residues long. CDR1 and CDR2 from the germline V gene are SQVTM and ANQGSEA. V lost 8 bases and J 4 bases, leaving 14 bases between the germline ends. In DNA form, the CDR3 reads TGCAGCCCTGTCCGGGCGAGCACTGAAGCTTTCTTT. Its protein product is CSPVRASTEAFF.

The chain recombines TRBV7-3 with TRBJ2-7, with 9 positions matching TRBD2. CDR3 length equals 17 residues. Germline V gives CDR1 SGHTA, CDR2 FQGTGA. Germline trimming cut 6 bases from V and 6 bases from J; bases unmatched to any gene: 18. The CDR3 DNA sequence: TGTGCCAGCAGTTCGCGCGGGGGAGCGGGAGGCCTAGCCGAGCAGTACTTC. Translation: CASSSRGGAGGLAEQYF.

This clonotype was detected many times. The CDR3 is CASEGGEETQYF. The CDR3 DNA follows: TGTGCCAGCGAAGGGGGGGAAGAGACCCAGTACTTC. The J gene is TRBJ2-5, the V gene TRBV5-5; TRBD2 might be the D (7 bases). Per the germline V gene, CDR1 is SGHKS and CDR2 is YYEKEE (reference sequence). The CDR3 consists of 12 residues. V shed 7 bases and J shed 3 bases, with 10 bases lying between them.

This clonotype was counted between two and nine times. The CDR3 nucleotides are TGCAGCGTACAGGACAGGGGGCAGTCACCCCTCCACTTT. Its translation is CSVQDRGQSPLHF. The chain is built from TRBV29-1 and TRBJ1-6; 11 nucleotides align to TRBD1. There are 13 residues in the CDR3. The V gene end was trimmed by 6 bases and the J gene end by 10 bases; junction bases not matched to a gene: 5. Germline values: CDR1 SQVTM, CDR2 ANQGSEA.

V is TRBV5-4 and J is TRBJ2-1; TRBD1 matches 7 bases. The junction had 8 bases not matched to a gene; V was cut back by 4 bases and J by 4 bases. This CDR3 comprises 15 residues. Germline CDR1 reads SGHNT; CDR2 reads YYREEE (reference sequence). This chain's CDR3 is CASSDVGTAYNEQFF. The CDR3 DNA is TGTGCCAGCAGCGATGTCGGGACAGCTTACAATGAGCAGTTCTTC.

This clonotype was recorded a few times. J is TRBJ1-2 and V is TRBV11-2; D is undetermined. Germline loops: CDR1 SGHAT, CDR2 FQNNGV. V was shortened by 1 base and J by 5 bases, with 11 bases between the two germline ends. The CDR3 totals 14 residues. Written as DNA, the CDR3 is TGTGCCAGCAGCTTAGGGAGCACTAGTTATGGCTACACCTTC. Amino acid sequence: CASSLGSTSYGYTF.

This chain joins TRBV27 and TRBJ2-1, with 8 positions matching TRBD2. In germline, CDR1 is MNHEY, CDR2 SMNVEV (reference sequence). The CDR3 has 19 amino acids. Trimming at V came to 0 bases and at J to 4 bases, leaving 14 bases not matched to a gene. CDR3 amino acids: CASSLSGAGVLWRYNEQFF. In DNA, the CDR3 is TGTGCCAGCAGTTTATCGGGAGCGGGAGTATTGTGGCGATACAATGAGCAGTTCTTC.

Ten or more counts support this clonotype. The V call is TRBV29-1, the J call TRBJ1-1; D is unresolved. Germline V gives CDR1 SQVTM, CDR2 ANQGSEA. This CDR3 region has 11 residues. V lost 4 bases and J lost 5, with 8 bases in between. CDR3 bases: TGCAGCGTTGTGTATAGTACTGAAGCTTTCTTT. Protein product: CSVVYSTEAFF. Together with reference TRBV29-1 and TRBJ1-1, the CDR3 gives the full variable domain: SAVISQKPSRDICQRGTSLTIQCQVDSQVTMMFWYRQQPGQSLTLIATANQGSEATYESGFVIDKFPISRPNLTFSTLTVSNMSPEDSSIYLCSVVYSTEAFFGQGTRLTVV.

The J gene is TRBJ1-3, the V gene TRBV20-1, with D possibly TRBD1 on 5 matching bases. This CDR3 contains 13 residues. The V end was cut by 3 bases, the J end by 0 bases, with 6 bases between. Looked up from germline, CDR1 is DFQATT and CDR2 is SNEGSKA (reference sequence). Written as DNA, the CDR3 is TGCAGTGCTAGGGGGCTCTCTGGAAACACCATATATTTT. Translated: CSARGLSGNTIYF.

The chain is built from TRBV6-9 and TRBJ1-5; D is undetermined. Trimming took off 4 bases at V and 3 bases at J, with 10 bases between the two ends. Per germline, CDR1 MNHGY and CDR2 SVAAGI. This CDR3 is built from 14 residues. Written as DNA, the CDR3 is TGTGCCAGCAGTTCGTTCGGGGACAATCAGCCCCAGCATTTT. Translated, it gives CASSSFGDNQPQHF.

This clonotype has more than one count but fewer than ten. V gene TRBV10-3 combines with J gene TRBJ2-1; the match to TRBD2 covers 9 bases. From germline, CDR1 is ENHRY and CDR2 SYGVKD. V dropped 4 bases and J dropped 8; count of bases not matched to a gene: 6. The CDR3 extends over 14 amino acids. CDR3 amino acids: CAISGSSGMDEQFF. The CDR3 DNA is TGTGCCATCAGTGGATCTAGCGGGATGGATGAGCAGTTCTTC.

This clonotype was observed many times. The CDR3 loop reads CASFGSGNEQFF. CDR3 nucleotide sequence: TGTGCCAGCTTCGGGAGCGGAAATGAGCAGTTCTTC. The chain links TRBV7-9 to TRBJ2-1; the D gene is possibly TRBD2 (6 bases). The CDR3 has 12 residues. CDR1 and CDR2 from the germline V gene are SEHNR and FQNEAQ (reference sequence). V lost 8 bases and J lost 7, with 12 bases in between.

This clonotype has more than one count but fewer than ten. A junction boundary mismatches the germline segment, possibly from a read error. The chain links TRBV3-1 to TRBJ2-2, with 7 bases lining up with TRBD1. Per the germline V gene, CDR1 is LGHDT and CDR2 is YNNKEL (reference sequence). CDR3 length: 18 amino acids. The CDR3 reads CASSPSGMGQRNTGELFF. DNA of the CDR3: TGTGCCAGCAGCCCTTCGGGGATGGGACAGCGGAACACCGGGGAGCTATTTTTT.

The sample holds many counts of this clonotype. The CDR3 reads CASAWGQAREQYF. The CDR3 bases are TGTGCCAGCGCCTGGGGACAGGCGCGTGAGCAGTACTTC. The rearrangement joins TRBV27 to TRBJ2-7, with 8 bases aligning to TRBD1. Germline trimming cut 8 bases from V and 7 bases from J; bases unmatched to any gene: 10. CDR1 MNHEY and CDR2 SMNVEV come from the germline V gene (reference sequence). CDR3 length: 13 residues.

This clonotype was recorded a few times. The CDR3 sequence is CASSLERTATYEQYF. The CDR3, as DNA: TGTGCCAGCAGCTTGGAGAGGACAGCTACCTACGAGCAGTACTTC. The chain is built from TRBV5-6 and TRBJ2-7, with D perhaps matching TRBD1 (6 bases). CDR1 and CDR2 from the germline V gene are SGHDT and YYEEEE. Trimming shortened V by 0 bases and J by 2 bases, and 12 bases separated the two germline ends. The CDR3 contains 15 residues.

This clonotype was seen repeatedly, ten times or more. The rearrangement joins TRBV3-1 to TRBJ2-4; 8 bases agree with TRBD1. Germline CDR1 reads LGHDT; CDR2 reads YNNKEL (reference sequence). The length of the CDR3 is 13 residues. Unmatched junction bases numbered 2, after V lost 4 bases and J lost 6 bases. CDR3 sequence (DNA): TGTGCCAGCAGCCCCGGACAGGGAAACATTCAGTACTTC. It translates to CASSPGQGNIQYF.